This paragraph covers one TCR beta chain sequence. An end of the junction differs from the germline gene, which may be a read error. This sample is part of a study of blood T cells in healthy people across ages. Study-wide context: Template switching caught about one barcoded beta molecule for each two T cells.

The CDR3 sequence is 14 residues long. Germline values: CDR1 DFQATT, CDR2 SNEGSKA (reference sequence). PCR was performed a second time for about 7 to 11 cycles using a sample-barcoded 5' primer and a J-beta primer mix. Through a template-switch adaptor with 12 random nucleotides, each cDNA molecule received a tag. CDR3-containing paired-end reads numbering at least 2.5 million came from each sample. MiXCR, applied by TCRdb to the 5' RACE reads, yields one record per CDR3 protein. The table has some 700,000 distinct CDR3 sequences, around 40% seen once. The chain employs TRBV20-1 and TRBJ2-3, with 8 bases lining up with TRBD1. The material sequenced was blood. The TCR originated in a woman aged 55-69 years in good health. Written as DNA, the CDR3 is TGCAGTGCTAGGTCAGGACAGGGATCAGATATGCAGTATTTT. This sequence encodes CSARSGQGSDMQYF.